This T cell receptor beta chain is from a study of blood T cell repertoires in COVID-19 (dated by TCRdb to the early 2020s). Background for the entire study: Samples covering the acute and convalescent phases of COVID-19 were provided by collaborators in the United States, Italy and Spain. The dataset comprised deeply sampled blood TCRbeta repertoires from subjects exposed to, actively infected with, or recovered from COVID-19. Samples were obtained from the ongoing ImmuneRACE study (first 160 participants) and from 1,254 subjects provided by 6 global collaborators. Where available, HLA class I and class II types were taken from metadata supplied by the sample provider and were not determined by assay-based typing. A freely available public database, intended as a resource for researchers studying the immune response to SARS-CoV-2, is where the repertoires were released. The prospective study material was composed of cDNA or gDNA derived from T cells, B-cell-depleted T cells, or PBMCs. Nearly every sample came with metadata listing a de-identified subject ID, COVID-19 status, age in years and sex.

The germline V gene gives CDR1 as MGHRA and CDR2 as YSYEKL. At the junction V is shortened by 0 bases and J by 6 bases; bases outside the gene matches: 6. The CDR3 goes from the cysteine to the phenylalanine over 17 residues. The DNA shown is the 51-base CDR3, in frame from base 1. TCRbeta CDR3 regions were amplified from genomic DNA by means of the immunoSEQ Assay, a bias-controlled multiplex PCR. Regarding the original processing steps: Nucleated cell counts per sample were estimated from amplification of reference gene primers within the assay. To quantify the absolute abundance of each unique TCRbeta CDR3 rearrangement, sequence reads were collapsed and filtered. For each sample, productive Simpson clonality was calculated as the square root of Simpson's diversity index over productive rearrangements. The clones in this table, taken by TCRdb from immuneACCESS, are in-frame only. Not every clone is retained; where verified, under half of the shortfall comes from an unresolved V gene, and the cause of the rest is unknown. V and J calls and clone size are copied from that table; D and trimming were computed from the DNA. The sample table holds 200,000 to 250,000 clones, of which 84% were seen once. Roughly 7.6% of the sample lies in the top ten.

Whole blood was collected in K2EDTA tubes by collaborating institutions according to the institutions' own protocols. For TCRbeta analysis, collaborator samples were shipped as frozen whole blood, as isolated PBMCs, or as DNA extracted from either sample type. This clone was counted a few times. This receptor's antigen is unknown. No much larger clone exists at a distance of one base, and base qualities are not known. Findings and caveats that apply to the study as a whole: How much clinical and demographic metadata was included differed by source and by participant, and the metadata was provided uncurated.

The sequence was obtained from a woman aged 50 to 65 with active or convalescent COVID-19. Recombination joined TRBV4-1 with TRBJ2-2, with 11 junctional bases fitting TRBD2. Sequenced: peripheral blood. The nucleotide sequence reads TGCGCCAGCAGCCAAGATCCTAGCGGGGGGAGAGCCGGGGAGCTGTTTTTT. This sequence encodes CASSQDPSGGRAGELFF.